This T cell receptor beta chain comes out of a study of T cells in Graves' hyperthyroidism and ophthalmopathy. Overall study results and limits: From stable hyperthyroidism, ophthalmopathy was set apart by a 13 V-J model.

Concerning this clonotype itself: The antigen remains unidentified. The junction departs from the called germline gene at one end, perhaps through a read error.

This CDR3 comprises 18 residues. Looked up from germline, CDR1 is SGHRS and CDR2 is YFSETQ. RNA transcripts gave rise to amplified TCR beta CDR3 regions. Using the HTBI primer set, a first-round RT-PCR was run on the TCR CDR3. TCRdb analysed the multiplex PCR reads with MiXCR anew, one entry per CDR3 protein. The sample yields roughly 510,000 distinct CDR3 sequences, under 25% seen once. The chain uses TRBV5-1 and TRBJ2-6, with 8 bases that match TRBD1. Material for sequencing was blood. The TCR comes from a man between 18 and 35 years old with Graves' hyperthyroidism. DNA for the CDR3: TGCGCCAGCAGCGCCCCCAGGGGGCGCCTATCTGGGGCCAACGTCCTGGCTTTC. The encoded protein is CASSAPRGRLSGANVLAF.